Below, one T cell receptor (beta chain) is given with its context. Its antigen is undetermined. The sample belongs to a study of T cell responses to AZD1222 COVID-19 vaccine. Findings of the study overall: Spike-specific TCR breadth and depth both grew after two AZD1222 doses.

The CDR3 totals 17 residues. V was pared by 3 bases and J by 7 bases, with 17 bases of the junction left unmatched. The germline V gene encodes CDR1 LNHDA and CDR2 SQIVND (reference sequence). Profiled with immunoSEQ multiplex PCR; TCRdb holds only in-frame clones, not every one. The table shows around 180,000 clones, with around 94% occurring only once. The J gene is TRBJ1-2, the V gene TRBV19; 7 nucleotides agree with TRBD1. The material sequenced was peripheral blood, taken 28 days after the second AZD1222 dose. The clonotype comes from an adult who received the AZD1222 COVID-19 vaccine. The CDR3 is CASSMVAVQGMFVGYTF. The CDR3 nucleotides read TGTGCCAGTAGTATGGTAGCCGTACAGGGGATGTTTGTTGGCTACACCTTC. Together with reference TRBV19 and TRBJ1-2, the CDR3 gives the full variable domain: DGGITQSPKYLFRKEGQNVTLSCEQNLNHDAMYWYRQDPGQGLRLIYYSQIVNDFQKGDIAEGYSVSREKKESFPLTVTSAQKNPTAFYLCASSMVAVQGMFVGYTFGSGTRLTVV.